Following are 2 T cell receptor beta chains from one sample sequenced in a study of cytomegalovirus exposure and HLA in healthy donors. PCR involved 60 Vbeta and 13 Jbeta primers. The data were produced by immunoSEQ multiplex PCR, yet TCRdb's version contains in-frame clones alone and is incomplete. The sample yields 200,000 to 250,000 clones, roughly 80% seen once. Sequenced material: PBMCs. All receptors come from a man aged 25-45 years in good health and CMV-seronegative.

V gene TRBV2 combines with J gene TRBJ1-2; 8 bases agree with TRBD1. The V gene's germline CDR1 is SNHLY and CDR2 FYNNEI. The V and J ends lost 6 bases and 4 bases, in that order; junction bases with no gene match: 1. The CDR3 extends over 12 amino acids. The CDR3 coding sequence is TGTGCCAGCAGGGACAGGGTCTATGGCTACACCTTC. Translated, it gives CASRDRVYGYTF.

In the case of this clone: Because the CDR3 is missing its conserved closing phenylalanine or tryptophan, this is likely a read error. The chain uses TRBV15 and TRBJ2-7; 7 bases are shared with TRBD1. V dropped 6 bases and J dropped 0; count of bases not matched to a gene: 5. There are 14 residues in the CDR3. Per the germline V gene, CDR1 is LNHNV and CDR2 is YYDKDF (reference sequence). CDR3 nucleotides: TGTGCCACCAGTTCACAGGGGTTCTCCTACGAGCAGTACCTC. Translated: CATSSQGFSYEQYL.